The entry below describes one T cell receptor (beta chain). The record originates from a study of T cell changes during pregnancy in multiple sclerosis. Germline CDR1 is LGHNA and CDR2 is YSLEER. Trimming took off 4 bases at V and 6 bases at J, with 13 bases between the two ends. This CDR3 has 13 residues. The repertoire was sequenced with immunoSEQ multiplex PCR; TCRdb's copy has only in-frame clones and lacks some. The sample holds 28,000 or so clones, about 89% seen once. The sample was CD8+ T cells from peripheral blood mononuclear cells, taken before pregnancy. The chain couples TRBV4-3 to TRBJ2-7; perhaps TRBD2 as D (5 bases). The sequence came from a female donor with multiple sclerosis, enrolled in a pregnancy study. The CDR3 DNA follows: TGCGCCAGCAGCCTAACGGTGGAGGCCGAGCAGTACTTC. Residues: CASSLTVEAEQYF.